One and the same sample provided the 23 T cell receptor beta chains below, sequenced in a study of T-cell memory formation after mild COVID-19. TCRdb passed the 5' RACE reads through MiXCR, listing each CDR3 protein once. The sample has more than 300,000 distinct CDR3 sequences, under 25% seen once; the top ten hold roughly a fifth. The sequenced material came from PBMCs or a T cell subset sorted from them (not recorded which). These receptors were obtained from a man between 18 and 29 years old who had mild COVID-19 (a few samples of this study predate the infection). Cell type and time point are not known.

The CDR3 region is CASSSISFPPTYTQYF. CDR3 DNA sequence: TGTGCCAGCAGTTCGATTAGTTTTCCGCCTACCTATACGCAGTATTTT. This sequence joins TRBV6-2 or TRBV6-3 and TRBJ2-3; the D is unclear. V was pared by 4 bases and J by 7 bases, with 21 bases between. CDR1 and CDR2 (germline): MNHEY, SVGEGT. The CDR3 covers 16 residues.

The sample holds a few counts of this clonotype. The chain couples TRBV5-1 to TRBJ1-1, with D perhaps matching TRBD1 (5 bases). Trimming removed 1 base at V and 1 base at J, with 23 bases between. CDR1 is SGHRS and CDR2 is YFSETQ in the germline V gene. The CDR3 runs to 19 residues. The CDR3 sequence: CASSLWGQGSGDANTEAFF. The CDR3 bases are TGCGCCAGCAGCTTGTGGGGCCAGGGTAGTGGGGATGCGAACACTGAAGCTTTCTTT.

This clonotype was detected a few times. The V gene is TRBV12-3 or TRBV12-4, the J gene TRBJ1-6, with D possibly being TRBD1 (5 bases). The CDR3 has 13 amino acids. V was pared by 6 bases and J by 4 bases, with 7 bases between. CDR3 amino acids: CASRSGYNSPLHF. For the CDR3, the DNA is TGTGCCAGCAGATCAGGGTATAATTCACCCCTCCACTTT.

In regard to this clonotype: Germline and junction disagree at one end, which may indicate a read error. The V call is TRBV3-1, the J call TRBJ1-1; 11 nucleotides agree with TRBD1. In germline, CDR1 is LGHDT, CDR2 YNNKEL (reference sequence). CDR3 size: 17 residues. DNA for the CDR3: TGTGCCAGCAGCGCCGGGACAGGGGGACCGAGCCGGACTGAAGATTTCTTT. It codes for CASSAGTGGPSRTEDFF.

The sample holds a few counts of this clonotype. The CDR3 DNA reads TGTGCCAGCAGTTACTCGATAGTGGGGCAGAGCTATGGCTACACCTTC. It is translated as CASSYSIVGQSYGYTF. The rearrangement links TRBV6-5 to TRBJ1-2; D possibly corresponds to TRBD1 (5 bases). V lost 0 bases and J lost 4, with 15 bases in between. Germline CDR1 is MNHEY and CDR2 is SVGAGI. The CDR3 extends over 16 amino acids.

The chain combines TRBV5-1 with TRBJ2-2; D is uncertain. Between the trimmed V and J ends, which lost 0 bases and 4 bases, there was a span of 4 bases. The CDR3 runs to 13 residues. Germline CDR1 and CDR2: SGHRS and YFSETQ. The CDR3: CASSLEATGELFF. The DNA of the CDR3 is TGCGCCAGCAGCTTGGAGGCCACCGGGGAGCTGTTTTTT. Supplemented by reference TRBV5-1 and TRBJ2-2, the full variable domain reads KAGVTQTPRYLIKTRGQQVTLSCSPISGHRSVSWYQQTPGQGLQFLFEYFSETQRNKGNFPGRFSGRQFSNSRSEMNVSTLELGDSALYLCASSLEATGELFFGEGSRLTVL.

The chain has TRBV5-1 and TRBJ2-3; no clear D gene. In germline, CDR1 is SGHRS, CDR2 YFSETQ. Trimming stripped 0 bases from V and 4 bases from J, with 9 bases between. The CDR3 contains 14 residues. CDR3 coding DNA: TGCGCCAGCAGCTTGGGGCAGCAAGCAGATACGCAGTATTTT. Protein product: CASSLGQQADTQYF.

This chain links TRBV28 with TRBJ2-4; D possibly corresponds to TRBD2 (5 bases). The length of the CDR3 is 16 residues. Trimming stripped 6 bases from V and 0 bases from J, with 15 bases between. The germline V gene has CDR1 MDHEN and CDR2 SYDVKM. The CDR3 DNA follows: TGTGCCAGCAGCCAACCGGGGAAACTAGCCAAAAACATTCAGTACTTC. This sequence encodes CASSQPGKLAKNIQYF.

This chain connects TRBV6-5 to TRBJ2-2, with 12 nucleotides matching TRBD2. The junction had 11 bases not matched to a gene; V was cut back by 6 bases and J by 3 bases. Germline CDR1 is MNHEY and CDR2 is SVGAGI. There are 18 residues in the CDR3. CDR3 sequence reads: CASSPRLRTSGDTGELFF. CDR3 DNA sequence: TGTGCCAGCAGCCCCCGCCTAAGGACTAGCGGGGACACCGGGGAGCTGTTTTTT.

This clonotype was seen a few times. The CDR3 protein is CASTRTDNNEQFF. CDR3 DNA: TGTGCCAGCACCCGGACGGATAACAATGAGCAGTTCTTC. This sequence joins TRBV7-2 and TRBJ2-1, with unresolved D. This CDR3 spans 13 amino acids. With 7 bases removed from V and 5 bases from J, the gap between germline ends came to 12 bases. Per the germline V gene, CDR1 is SGHTA and CDR2 is FQGNSA.

V usage is TRBV7-6 and J usage is TRBJ2-5; D is tentatively TRBD1 or TRBD2 (5 bases each). CDR3 length: 15 amino acids. CDR1 and CDR2 (germline): SGHVS, FNYEAQ. V was shortened by 8 bases and J by 5 bases, with 21 bases between the two germline ends. The CDR3 here is CASAVRGREGETQYF. The CDR3 bases are TGTGCCAGCGCGGTTCGGGGCCGGGAAGGGGAGACCCAGTACTTC.

The table lists this clonotype with a count of one. V and J are TRBV7-2 and TRBJ2-3, with D hard to call. V dropped 4 bases and J dropped 5 bases, with 10 bases sitting between them. Germline V gene data show CDR1 as SGHTA and CDR2 as FQGNSA. The CDR3 covers 13 residues. For the CDR3, the DNA is TGTGCCAGCAGCTGGTCGCGCTTAGATACGCAGTATTTT. Encoded protein: CASSWSRLDTQYF.

The chain uses TRBV27 and TRBJ2-2; TRBD2 aligns across 7 bases. The CDR3 sequence is 16 residues long. The ends lost 6 bases at V and 2 bases at J; junction bases unmatched: 9. Germline V gene data show CDR1 as MNHEY and CDR2 as SMNVEV (reference sequence). The CDR3 nucleotides read TGTGCCAGCAGCCTCCTGAGAGCGGGAAACACCGGGGAGCTGTTTTTT. Translating it yields CASSLLRAGNTGELFF.

The rearrangement joins TRBV5-5 to TRBJ2-3; tentative D call: TRBD1 (5 bases). CDR1 SGHKS and CDR2 YYEKEE come from the germline V gene (reference sequence). CDR3 length equals 15 residues. With 0 bases removed from V and 2 bases from J, the gap between germline ends came to 10 bases. The CDR3 reads CASSLVWTPTDTQYF. The DNA of the CDR3 is TGTGCCAGCAGCTTGGTCTGGACACCCACAGATACGCAGTATTTT.

This clonotype was seen only a few times. The chain uses TRBV6-2 or TRBV6-3 and TRBJ2-3; weak D call: TRBD2 (5 bases). The length of the CDR3 is 13 residues. Germline loops: CDR1 MNHEY, CDR2 SVGEGT. V was clipped by 2 bases and J by 9 bases, with 12 bases between them. This CDR3 is CASSYEAVGTQYF. The CDR3 nucleotides are TGTGCCAGCAGTTACGAAGCGGTTGGCACGCAGTATTTT.

The CDR3 spells CASLEDTGELFF. As DNA, the CDR3 is TGTGCCAGCTTAGAAGACACCGGGGAGCTGTTTTTT. The chain has TRBV12-3 or TRBV12-4 and TRBJ2-2; D not resolved. The CDR3 has 12 amino acids. V lost 8 bases, J lost 3 bases, and 7 bases lay in between.

This clonotype was counted a few times. The chain couples TRBV4-2 to TRBJ2-3; TRBD2 aligns across 7 bases. The CDR3 is 16 amino acids. Losses at the gene ends were 0 bases for V and 6 bases for J; bases not matched to a gene: 9. Germline CDR1 reads LGHNA; CDR2 reads YNFKEQ. The CDR3 DNA reads TGTGCCAGCAGCCAAGAAGCGGGGTTGCCCGGTGATACGCAGTATTTT. Residues: CASSQEAGLPGDTQYF.

The rearrangement links TRBV7-2 to TRBJ1-5; no definite D call. Germline CDR1 SGHTA, CDR2 FQGNSA. Trimming left V 5 bases short and J 3 bases short, with 11 bases between. This CDR3 has 14 amino acids. The CDR3 is CASSRGPINQPQHF. The CDR3 nucleotides are TGTGCCAGCAGCCGCGGGCCGATCAATCAGCCCCAGCATTTT.

This clonotype was observed a few times. The chain combines TRBV7-9 with TRBJ2-5, with D perhaps matching TRBD1 or TRBD2 (5 bases each). The CDR3 spans 12 residues. Germline V gene data show CDR1 as SEHNR and CDR2 as FQNEAQ (reference sequence). V lost 4 bases, J lost 4 bases, and 7 bases lay in between. Here the CDR3 reads CASSSGRETQYF. CDR3 nucleotides: TGTGCCAGCAGCTCAGGGAGAGAGACCCAGTACTTC.

This clonotype was observed a handful of times. The chain links TRBV5-5 to TRBJ2-7, with D hard to call. CDR3 length: 12 residues. The germline V gene encodes CDR1 SGHKS and CDR2 YYEKEE (reference sequence). The germline V and J ends were trimmed by 7 bases and 1 base, with 9 bases remaining between them. The CDR3 reads CASGLGSYEQYF. CDR3 coding DNA: TGTGCCAGCGGGCTGGGGTCCTACGAGCAGTACTTC. The full variable domain, completed using reference TRBV5-5 and TRBJ2-7, is DAGVTQSPTHLIKTRGQQVTLRCSPISGHKSVSWYQQVLGQGPQFIFQYYEKEERGRGNFPDRFSARQFPNYSSELNVNALLLGDSALYLCASGLGSYEQYFGPGTRLTVT.

Only a few counts were recorded for this clonotype. The V call is TRBV21-1, the J call TRBJ2-7; the table's TRBD1 call for D was not verified on the DNA. TRBV21-1 is flagged as a pseudogene. This CDR3 is built from 16 residues. This chain's CDR3 is CASSSYDRSLISEQYF. The CDR3 DNA reads as TGTGCCAGCAGCTCCTATGACAGGTCTTTGATCAGTGAGCAGTACTTC.

CDR3 amino acids: CASSYSADGESPLHF. The DNA of the CDR3 is TGTGCCAGCAGTTACTCGGCTGACGGTGAATCACCCCTCCACTTT. This rearrangement joins TRBV6-5 to TRBJ1-6; no reliable D call. This CDR3 has 15 amino acids. Germline V gene lookup returns CDR1 MNHEY and CDR2 SVGAGI. V lost 0 bases and J lost 10, with 13 bases in between.

This clonotype has ten or more counts. The genes are TRBV7-7 and TRBJ2-5, with D possibly called TRBD1 or TRBD2 (5 bases each). CDR1 and CDR2 (germline): SSHAT, FNYEAQ (reference sequence). The CDR3 loop spans 16 amino acids. Trimming removed 1 base from V and 1 base from J, with 13 bases in between. The CDR3 bases are TGTGCCAGCAGCTTAGGAGGGGCCCCTCTCCAAGAGACCCAGTACTTC. This sequence encodes CASSLGGAPLQETQYF.